Only a few counts were recorded for the clone carrying this TCR beta chain. Methods used by the authors: Amplification with reference gene primers provided the estimates of nucleated cell counts. TCRdb's copy holds only in-frame clones and misses some; the assay was immunoSEQ multiplex PCR. Clone size and the V and J calls come from that table; the DNA yielded D and trimming. Among fewer than 85,000 clones listed, around 70% were seen once. These data originate in a study of blood T cell repertoires in COVID-19. Study-wide background: PBMCs, B-cell-depleted T cells, or T cells provided the cDNA or gDNA that made up the material.

The CDR3 consists of 17 residues. Germline V gene sequence: CDR1 SGHRS, CDR2 YFSETQ. Unmatched junction bases numbered 11, after V lost 2 bases and J lost 7 bases. This clonotype originated in a man between 60 and 75 years old with acute or convalescent COVID-19. The sample taken for sequencing was peripheral blood. The chain combines TRBV5-1 with TRBJ1-6; TRBD1 aligns across 8 bases. The CDR3 DNA reads as TGCGCCAGCAGCTTAAAGGTGAGGGCAGGGGGCAATTCACCCCTCCACTTT. Protein sequence: CASSLKVRAGGNSPLHF.